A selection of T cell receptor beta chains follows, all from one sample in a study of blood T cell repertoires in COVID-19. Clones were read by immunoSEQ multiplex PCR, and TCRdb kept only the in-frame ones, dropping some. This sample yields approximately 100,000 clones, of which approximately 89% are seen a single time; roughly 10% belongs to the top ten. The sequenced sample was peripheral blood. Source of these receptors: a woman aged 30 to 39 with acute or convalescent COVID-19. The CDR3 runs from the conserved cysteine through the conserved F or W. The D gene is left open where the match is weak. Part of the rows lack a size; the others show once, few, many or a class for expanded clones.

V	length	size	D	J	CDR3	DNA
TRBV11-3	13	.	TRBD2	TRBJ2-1	CASSFGGWNEQFF	TGTGCCAGCAGCTTCGGGGGGTGGAATGAGCAGTTCTTC
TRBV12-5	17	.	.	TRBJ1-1	CASGLVTLGGLRTEAFF	TGTGCTAGTGGTTTGGTTACCCTTGGGGGGTTGAGGACTGAAGCTTTCTTT
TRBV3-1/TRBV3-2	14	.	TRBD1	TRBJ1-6	CASSQYRDRLPLHF	TGTGCCAGCAGCCAGTACCGGGACAGACTGCCCCTCCACTTT
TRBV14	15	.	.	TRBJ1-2	CASSQDGGSNYGYTF	TGTGCCAGCAGCCAAGATGGGGGGTCTAACTATGGCTACACCTTC
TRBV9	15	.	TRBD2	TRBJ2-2	CASSVYSGGTGELFF	TGTGCCAGCAGCGTATACAGCGGGGGCACCGGGGAGCTGTTTTTT
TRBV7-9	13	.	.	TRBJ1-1	CASSLERATEAFF	TGTGCCAGCAGCTTAGAAAGAGCCACTGAAGCTTTCTTT
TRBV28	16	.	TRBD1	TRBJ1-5	CASSLQGARGRQPQHF	TGTGCCAGCAGTTTACAGGGGGCGCGAGGAAGACAGCCCCAGCATTTT
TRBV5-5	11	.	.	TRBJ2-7	CASGRDYEQYF	TGTGCCAGCGGCAGGGACTACGAGCAGTACTTC
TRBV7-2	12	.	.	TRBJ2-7	CASSSFAGEQYF	TGTGCCAGCAGTTCATTCGCAGGCGAGCAGTACTTC
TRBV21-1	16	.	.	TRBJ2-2	CASMQVGALDTGELFF	TGTGCCAGCATGCAAGTGGGGGCGTTGGACACCGGGGAGCTGTTTTTT
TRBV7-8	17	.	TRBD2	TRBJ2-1	CASSSLTSGEGYNEQFF	TGTGCCAGCAGCTCTCTGACTAGCGGGGAGGGCTACAATGAGCAGTTCTTC
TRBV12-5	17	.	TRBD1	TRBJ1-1	CASGLSLEGTGGDKAFF	TGTGCTAGTGGTTTGTCTCTTGAGGGAACAGGGGGGGATAAAGCTTTCTTT
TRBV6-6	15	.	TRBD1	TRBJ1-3	CASSIMTGGGNTIYF	TGTGCCAGCAGTATCATGACAGGGGGCGGAAACACCATATATTTT
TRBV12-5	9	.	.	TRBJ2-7	CASGLTGHF	TGTGCTAGTGGCCTGACAGGCCACTTC
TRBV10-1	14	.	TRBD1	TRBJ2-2	CASNRDRETGELFF	TGCGCCAGCAACCGGGACAGGGAAACCGGGGAGCTGTTTTTT
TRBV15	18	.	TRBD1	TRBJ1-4	CATSRPAGQGATNEKLFF	TGTGCCACCAGCAGACCTGCGGGACAGGGAGCAACTAATGAAAAACTGTTTTTT
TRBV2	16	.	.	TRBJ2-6	CASSAAGLSGANVLTF	TGTGCCAGCAGCGCTGCGGGACTCTCGGGGGCCAACGTCCTGACTTTC
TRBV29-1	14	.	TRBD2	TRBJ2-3	CSVPPSGPTDTQYF	TGCAGCGTCCCTCCTAGCGGACCCACAGATACGCAGTATTTT
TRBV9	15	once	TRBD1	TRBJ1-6	CASSATGRSNSPLHF	TGTGCCAGCAGCGCGACAGGGAGGAGTAATTCACCCCTCCACTTT
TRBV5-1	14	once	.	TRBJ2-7	CASSPNGQIYEQYF	TGCGCCAGCAGCCCCAATGGGCAGATCTACGAGCAGTACTTC
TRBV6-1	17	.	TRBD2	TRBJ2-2	CASSESLTAGSTGELFF	TGTGCCAGCAGTGAATCTTTGACAGCGGGAAGCACCGGGGAGCTGTTTTTT
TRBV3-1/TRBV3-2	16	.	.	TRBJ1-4	CASSQDYGAGDEKLFF	TGTGCCAGCAGCCAAGATTACGGGGCAGGGGACGAAAAACTGTTTTTT
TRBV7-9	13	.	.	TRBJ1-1	CASSSMVGTEAFF	TGTGCCAGCAGCTCGATGGTCGGCACTGAAGCTTTCTTT
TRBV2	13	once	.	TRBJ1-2	CASSDEGLGGYTF	TGTGCCAGCAGTGACGAGGGTTTGGGTGGCTACACCTTC
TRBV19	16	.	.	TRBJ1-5	CASSGRSGVNSQPQHF	TGTGCCAGTAGTGGTCGGAGTGGTGTCAACTCTCAGCCCCAGCATTTT
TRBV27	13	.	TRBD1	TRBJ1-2	CASSLGTDYGYTF	TGTGCCAGCAGTTTGGGGACAGACTATGGCTACACCTTC
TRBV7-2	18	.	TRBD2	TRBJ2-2	CASSSGRTSGGYTGELFF	TGTGCCAGCAGCTCCGGGCGGACTAGCGGGGGATACACCGGGGAGCTGTTTTTT
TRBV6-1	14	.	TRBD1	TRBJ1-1	CASSEGDSYTEAFF	TGTGCCAGCAGTGAAGGGGACAGCTACACTGAAGCTTTCTTT
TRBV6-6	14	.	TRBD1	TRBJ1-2	CASSGQGPNYGYTF	TGTGCCAGCAGTGGACAGGGGCCTAACTATGGCTACACCTTC
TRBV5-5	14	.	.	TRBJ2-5	CASSLDRTSRTQYF	TGTGCCAGCAGCTTAGACAGGACCTCACGGACCCAGTACTTC
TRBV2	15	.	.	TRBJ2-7	CASSEDGLQGYEQYF	TGTGCCAGCAGTGAGGACGGTCTCCAGGGCTACGAGCAGTACTTC
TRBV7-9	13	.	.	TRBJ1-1	CASCRGQNTEAFF	TGTGCCAGCTGCCGAGGGCAGAACACTGAAGCTTTCTTT
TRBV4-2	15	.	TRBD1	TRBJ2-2	CASSQPGQKTGELFF	TGTGCCAGCAGCCAACCGGGACAGAAAACCGGGGAGCTGTTTTTT
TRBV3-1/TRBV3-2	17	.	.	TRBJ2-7	CASSQDERWTETYEQYF	TGTGCCAGCAGCCAAGATGAAAGGTGGACTGAGACCTACGAGCAGTACTTC
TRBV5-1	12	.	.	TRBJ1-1	CASSRRDTEAFF	TGCGCCAGCAGCAGGAGAGACACTGAAGCTTTCTTT
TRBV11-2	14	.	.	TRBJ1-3	CASSLGTPGNTIYF	TGTGCCAGCAGCCTTGGGACTCCCGGAAACACCATATATTTT
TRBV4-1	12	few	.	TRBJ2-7	CASSNPTYEQYF	TGCGCCAGCAGCAATCCAACCTACGAGCAGTACTTC
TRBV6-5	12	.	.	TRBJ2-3	CASSYQGDTQYF	TGTGCCAGCAGTTACCAGGGAGATACGCAGTATTTT
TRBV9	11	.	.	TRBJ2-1	CASSDSGEQFF	TGTGCCAGCAGTGACTCGGGTGAGCAGTTCTTC
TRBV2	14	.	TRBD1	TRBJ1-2	CASRTRDSQYGYTF	TGTGCCAGCAGAACCCGGGACAGCCAGTATGGCTACACCTTC
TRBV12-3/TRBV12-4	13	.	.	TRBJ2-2	CASSPGWTGELFF	TGTGCCAGCAGTCCCGGTTGGACCGGGGAGCTGTTTTTT
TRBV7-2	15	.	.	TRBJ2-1	CASSPRGAGHNEQFF	TGTGCCAGCAGCCCCAGAGGCGCAGGGCACAATGAGCAGTTCTTC
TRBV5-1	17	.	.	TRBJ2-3	CASSLWRDQPITDTQYF	TGCGCCAGCAGCTTGTGGAGGGATCAGCCTATCACAGATACGCAGTATTTT
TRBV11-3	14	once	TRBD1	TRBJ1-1	CASSNRDRGTEAFF	TGTGCCAGCAGCAACCGGGACAGGGGCACTGAAGCTTTCTTT
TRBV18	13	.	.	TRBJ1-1	CASSPRSADEAFF	TGTGCCAGCTCACCACGGAGCGCCGATGAAGCTTTCTTT
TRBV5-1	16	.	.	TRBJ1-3	CASSDHMGATGNTIYF	TGCGCCAGCAGCGACCACATGGGGGCTACTGGAAACACCATATATTTT
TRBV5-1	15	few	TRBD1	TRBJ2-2	CASSSPGQVTGELFF	TGCGCCAGCAGCTCTCCGGGACAGGTTACCGGGGAGCTGTTTTTT
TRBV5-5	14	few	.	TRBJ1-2	CASSFREGEGGYTF	TGTGCCAGCAGCTTTCGGGAAGGAGAAGGTGGCTACACCTTC
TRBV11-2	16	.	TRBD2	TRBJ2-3	CASSLLSSGSTDTQYF	TGTGCCAGCAGCTTACTAAGTAGCGGGAGCACAGATACGCAGTATTTT
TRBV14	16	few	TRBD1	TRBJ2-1	CASSLPGDRGGNEQFF	TGTGCCAGCAGCCTCCCCGGGGACAGGGGAGGAAATGAGCAGTTCTTC
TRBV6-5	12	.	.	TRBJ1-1	CASSQGRFSAFF	TGTGCCAGCAGCCAAGGGAGGTTTTCGGCTTTCTTT